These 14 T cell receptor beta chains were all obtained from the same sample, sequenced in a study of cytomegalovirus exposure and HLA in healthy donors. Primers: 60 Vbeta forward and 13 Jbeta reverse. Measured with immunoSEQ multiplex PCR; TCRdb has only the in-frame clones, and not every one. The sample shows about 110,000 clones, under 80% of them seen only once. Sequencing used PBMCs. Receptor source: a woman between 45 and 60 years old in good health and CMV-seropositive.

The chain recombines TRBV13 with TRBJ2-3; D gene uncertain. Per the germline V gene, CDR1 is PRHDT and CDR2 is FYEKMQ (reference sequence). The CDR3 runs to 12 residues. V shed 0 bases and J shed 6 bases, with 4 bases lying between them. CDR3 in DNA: TGTGCCAGCAGCTTAGGCCGGGATACGCAGTATTTT. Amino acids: CASSLGRDTQYF.

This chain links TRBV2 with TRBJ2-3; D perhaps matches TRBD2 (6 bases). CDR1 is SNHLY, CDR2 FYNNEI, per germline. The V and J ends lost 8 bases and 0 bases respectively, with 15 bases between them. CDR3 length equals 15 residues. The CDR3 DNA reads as TGTGCCAGCCCGGGGGAGCCAACTAGCACAGATACGCAGTATTTT. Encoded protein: CASPGEPTSTDTQYF.

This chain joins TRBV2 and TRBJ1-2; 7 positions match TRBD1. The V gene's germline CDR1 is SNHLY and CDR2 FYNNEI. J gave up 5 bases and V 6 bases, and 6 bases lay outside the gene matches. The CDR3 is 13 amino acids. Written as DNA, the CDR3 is TGTGCCAGCAGCGGTACAGGGGCGTATGGCTACACCTTC. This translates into CASSGTGAYGYTF.

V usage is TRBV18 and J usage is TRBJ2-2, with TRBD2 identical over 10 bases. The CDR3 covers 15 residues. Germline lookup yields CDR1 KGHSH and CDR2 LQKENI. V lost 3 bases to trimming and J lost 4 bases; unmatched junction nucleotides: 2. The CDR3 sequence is CASSPGLAPTGELFF. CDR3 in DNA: TGTGCCAGCTCACCGGGACTAGCGCCCACCGGGGAGCTGTTTTTT.

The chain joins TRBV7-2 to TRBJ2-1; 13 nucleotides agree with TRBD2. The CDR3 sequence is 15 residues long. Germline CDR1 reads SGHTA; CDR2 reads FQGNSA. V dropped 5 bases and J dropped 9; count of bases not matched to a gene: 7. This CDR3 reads CASSQSTSGGGEQFF. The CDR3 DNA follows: TGTGCCAGCAGCCAGAGCACTAGCGGGGGGGGTGAGCAGTTCTTC.

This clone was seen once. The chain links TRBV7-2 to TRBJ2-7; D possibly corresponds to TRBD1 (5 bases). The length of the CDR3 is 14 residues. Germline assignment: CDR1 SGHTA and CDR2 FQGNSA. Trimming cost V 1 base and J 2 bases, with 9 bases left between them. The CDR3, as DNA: TGTGCCAGCAGCTTAGACAGGACGGCCTACGAGCAGTACTTC. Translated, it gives CASSLDRTAYEQYF.

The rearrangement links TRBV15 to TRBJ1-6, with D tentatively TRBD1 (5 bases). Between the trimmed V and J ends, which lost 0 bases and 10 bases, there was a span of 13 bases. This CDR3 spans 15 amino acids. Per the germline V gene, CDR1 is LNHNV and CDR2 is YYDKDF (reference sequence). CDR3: CATSREGGEVSPLHF. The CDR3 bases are TGTGCCACCAGCAGAGAGGGGGGGGAGGTCTCACCCCTCCACTTT.

The CDR3 loop reads CASSLNRAYEQYF. CDR3 nucleotide sequence: TGCGCCAGCAGCTTAAACAGGGCCTACGAGCAGTACTTC. J is TRBJ2-7 and V is TRBV5-1; D is possibly TRBD1 (6 bases). Looked up from germline, CDR1 is SGHRS and CDR2 is YFSETQ. V lost 2 bases and J lost 2, with 8 bases in between. The CDR3 consists of 13 residues.

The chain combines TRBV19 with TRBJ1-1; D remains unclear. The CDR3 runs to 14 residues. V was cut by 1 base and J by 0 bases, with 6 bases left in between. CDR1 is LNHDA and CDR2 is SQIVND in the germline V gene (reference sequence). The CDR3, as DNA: TGTGCCAGTAGTATAGGATCGGTGAACACTGAAGCTTTCTTT. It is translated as CASSIGSVNTEAFF. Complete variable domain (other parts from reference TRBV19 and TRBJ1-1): DGGITQSPKYLFRKEGQNVTLSCEQNLNHDAMYWYRQDPGQGLRLIYYSQIVNDFQKGDIAEGYSVSREKKESFPLTVTSAQKNPTAFYLCASSIGSVNTEAFFGQGTRLTVV.

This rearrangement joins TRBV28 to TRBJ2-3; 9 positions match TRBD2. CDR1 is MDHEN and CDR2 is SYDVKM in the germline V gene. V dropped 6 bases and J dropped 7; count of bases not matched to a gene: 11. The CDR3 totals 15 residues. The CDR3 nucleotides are TGTGCCAGCAGGGCGCGGGGGGGGACTACCTATACGCAGTATTTT. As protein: CASRARGGTTYTQYF.

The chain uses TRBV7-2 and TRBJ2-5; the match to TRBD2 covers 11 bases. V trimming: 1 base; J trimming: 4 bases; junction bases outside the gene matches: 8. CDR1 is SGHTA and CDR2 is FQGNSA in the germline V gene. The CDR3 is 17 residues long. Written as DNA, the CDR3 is TGTGCCAGCAGCTTAGTTGCTAGCGGGGGGTCTCGAGAGACCCAGTACTTC. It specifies CASSLVASGGSRETQYF.

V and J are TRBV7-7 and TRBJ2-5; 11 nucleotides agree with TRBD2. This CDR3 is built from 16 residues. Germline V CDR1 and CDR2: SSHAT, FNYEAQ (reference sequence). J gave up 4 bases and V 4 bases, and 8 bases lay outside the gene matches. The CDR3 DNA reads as TGTGCCAGCAGCTCCTTAGCGGGAGGGCAGGGAGAGACCCAGTACTTC. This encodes CASSSLAGGQGETQYF. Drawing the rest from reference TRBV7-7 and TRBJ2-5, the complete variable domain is GAGVSQSPRYKVTKRGQDVTLRCDPISSHATLYWYQQALGQGPEFLTYFNYEAQPDKSGLPSDRFSAERPEGSISTLTIQRTEQRDSAMYRCASSSLAGGQGETQYFGPGTRLLVL.

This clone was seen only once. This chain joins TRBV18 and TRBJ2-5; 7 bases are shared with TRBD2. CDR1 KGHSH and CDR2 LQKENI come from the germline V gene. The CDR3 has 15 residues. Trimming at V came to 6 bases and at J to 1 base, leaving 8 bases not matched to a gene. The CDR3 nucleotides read TGTGCCAGCTCCCCTGGAGGGAGGGTCCAAGAGACCCAGTACTTC. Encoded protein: CASSPGGRVQETQYF.

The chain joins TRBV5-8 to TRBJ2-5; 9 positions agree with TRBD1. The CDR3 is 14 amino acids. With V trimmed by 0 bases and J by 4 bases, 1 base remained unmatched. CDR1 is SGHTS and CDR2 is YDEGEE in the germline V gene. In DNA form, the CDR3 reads TGTGCCAGCAGCTTGGACAGGGGGCGAGAGACCCAGTACTTC. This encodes CASSLDRGRETQYF.